A selection of T cell receptor beta chains follows, all from one sample in a study of graft-versus-host responses after intestinal transplantation. These receptors' antigens are unknown. Sequencing was performed with immunoSEQ multiplex PCR; in TCRdb, only in-frame clones are kept and a portion is missing. Counted here are over 85,000 clones, approximately 95% occurring once; the ten biggest clones make up 0.4% to 0.6%. The sequences come from unstimulated CD8+ T cells sorted from spleen or lymph node cells, collected before intestinal transplant. The origin of the receptors is a human donor who received an intestinal transplant. CDR3s include the opening cysteine and the closing phenylalanine or tryptophan. Each record gives: J gene, clone size, V gene, CDR3 protein. Rows give clone size only sometimes, using once, few, many, or a class for an expanded clone.

>TRBJ2-1|-|TRBV7-9
CASSLPTSGNNEQFF
>TRBJ1-1|-|TRBV19
CASSIAGGATEAFF
>TRBJ1-1|-|TRBV4-1
CASRLGGAEAFF
>TRBJ1-1|-|TRBV6-5
CASSYRDRGPTEAFF
>TRBJ2-1|-|TRBV6-1
CASSEVLANNEQFF
>TRBJ2-5|-|TRBV5-6
CASSNGGETQYF
>TRBJ2-3|-|TRBV7-2
CASSLVIVAGESDTQYF
>TRBJ2-1|once|TRBV7-8
CASSPQGAHTYNEQFF
>TRBJ1-1|-|TRBV6-6
CASRDTGFSMNTEAFF
>TRBJ2-7|-|TRBV27
CASSSTGQGAGEQYF
>TRBJ2-1|-|TRBV28
CASSLHLGGSYNEQFF
>TRBJ2-3|-|TRBV12-5
CASGLTSGGEHTQYF
>TRBJ1-2|-|TRBV5-1
CASSLGGTNYGYTF
>TRBJ2-4|-|TRBV6-1
CASRAPNLAKNIQYF
>TRBJ2-7|-|TRBV2
CASTKARGLQGPHSYEQYF
>TRBJ2-7|once|TRBV9
CASSVGVAGVYDEQYF
>TRBJ2-1|-|TRBV11-2
CASSLDQGLAGVPYNEQFF
>TRBJ2-3|-|TRBV5-1
CASSVKGGQGTDTQYF
>TRBJ2-2|-|TRBV27
CASSFYRGNTGELFF
>TRBJ2-2|-|TRBV28
CASNLDRKKGHGELFF
>TRBJ1-2|-|TRBV29-1
CSVPGGTGNYGYTF
>TRBJ1-6|-|TRBV19
CASSTGGASSYNSPLHF
>TRBJ1-3|-|TRBV4-3
CASSQGRTGEVSGNTIYF
>TRBJ1-1|-|TRBV4-1
CASSQDSGRSSLEEAFF
>TRBJ2-2|once|TRBV27
CASSLSGQGVAKDTGELFF
>TRBJ2-2|-|TRBV27
CASRGGVGELFF
>TRBJ2-6|-|TRBV15
CATSRVPGQGYGANVLTF
>TRBJ2-1|-|TRBV6-6
CASSLGRGGNYNEQFF
>TRBJ1-1|-|TRBV10-3
CAISESMGGTEAFF